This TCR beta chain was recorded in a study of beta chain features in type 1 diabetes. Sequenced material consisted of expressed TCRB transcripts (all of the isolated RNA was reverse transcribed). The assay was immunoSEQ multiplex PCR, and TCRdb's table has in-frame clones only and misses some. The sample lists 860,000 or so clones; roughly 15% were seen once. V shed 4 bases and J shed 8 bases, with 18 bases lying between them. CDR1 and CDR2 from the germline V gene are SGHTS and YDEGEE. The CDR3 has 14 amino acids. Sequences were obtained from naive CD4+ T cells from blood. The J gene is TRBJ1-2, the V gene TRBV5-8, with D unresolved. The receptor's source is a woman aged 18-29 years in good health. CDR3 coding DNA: TGTGCCAGCAGCCCCCGGATCTCATCGGGGGGCTACACCTTC. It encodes CASSPRISSGGYTF. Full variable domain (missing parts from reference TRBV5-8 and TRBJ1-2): EAGVTQSPTHLIKTRGQQATLRCSPISGHTSVYWYQQALGLGLQFLLWYDEGEERNRGNFPPRFSGRQFPNYSSELNVNALELEDSALYLCASSPRISSGGYTFGSGTRLTVV.